The rows below give T cell receptor beta chains drawn from one sample of a study of spatial heterogeneity in lung cancer. TCRdb itself ran the 5' RACE reads through MiXCR, one entry per CDR3 protein. In the table there are around 25,000 distinct CDR3 sequences, less than 6.5% of which are singletons. Specimen: PBMCs, collected at follow-up. These receptors were collected from a female donor with early-stage non-small cell lung cancer. Each CDR3 is given with its conserved first and last residue. A D gene is named only where the DNA matches it firmly. Expanded clones get a size class; other rows say once, few or many, or leave the size out.

abundance	v_gene	d_gene	j_gene	CDR3aa	CDR3nt
-	TRBV30	TRBD2	TRBJ2-1	CAWKGGSPYNEQFF	TGTGCCTGGAAAGGCGGGAGTCCCTACAATGAGCAGTTCTTC
few	TRBV14	-	TRBJ1-1	CASSQELVATEAFF	TGTGCCAGCAGCCAAGAACTGGTGGCCACTGAAGCTTTCTTT
few	TRBV5-4	-	TRBJ2-1	CASSLRAVEQFF	TGTGCCAGCAGCTTGCGGGCAGTAGAGCAGTTCTTC
many	TRBV30	-	TRBJ2-7	CALAGSTAYEQYF	TGTGCCTTAGCCGGGTCAACGGCCTACGAGCAGTACTTC
many	TRBV7-8	-	TRBJ2-7	CASSLVQGLSYEQYF	TGTGCCAGCAGCTTAGTACAGGGTCTCTCCTACGAGCAGTACTTC
many	TRBV4-3	-	TRBJ1-1	CASSQEPVGRDEAFF	TGCGCCAGCAGCCAAGAGCCAGTTGGGAGGGATGAAGCTTTCTTT
-	TRBV27	TRBD1	TRBJ2-5	CASSRPRGQDTPRVETQYF	TGTGCCAGCAGCAGACCCAGGGGGCAGGACACCCCCCGTGTTGAGACCCAGTACTTC
few	TRBV6-5	TRBD2	TRBJ2-7	CASSYSRGGVLTLGGYEQYF	TGTGCCAGCAGTTACTCGAGGGGAGGGGTCCTCACCCTCGGCGGCTACGAGCAGTACTTC
many	TRBV5-1	-	TRBJ2-3	CASSPTPGTYTQYF	TGCGCCAGCAGCCCGACCCCGGGCACCTATACGCAGTATTTT
many	TRBV20-1	TRBD1	TRBJ2-7	CSARAYDRGNEQYF	TGCAGTGCTAGAGCCTATGACAGGGGGAACGAGCAGTACTTC
many	TRBV7-2	-	TRBJ2-2	CASSFARGELFF	TGTGCCAGCAGCTTTGCGAGGGGGGAGCTGTTTTTT
many	TRBV20-1	TRBD2	TRBJ2-7	CSARNTHPNSGSSYEQYF	TGCAGTGCTAGAAATACCCACCCAAATAGCGGGTCCTCCTACGAGCAGTACTTC
many	TRBV28	-	TRBJ2-7	CASSFGGLDREQYF	TGTGCCAGCAGTTTTGGAGGACTGGATCGCGAGCAGTACTTC
few	TRBV28	TRBD1	TRBJ2-1	CATSQGAPYNEQFF	TGTGCCACTTCACAGGGGGCCCCCTACAATGAGCAGTTCTTC
many	TRBV7-2	-	TRBJ2-5	CASSPRLQETQYF	TGTGCCAGCAGCCCGAGGCTCCAAGAGACCCAGTACTTC
many	TRBV4-2	-	TRBJ2-7	CASSQEIGGLYEQYF	TGTGCCAGCAGCCAAGAAATTGGCGGACTCTACGAGCAGTACTTC
few	TRBV12-3/TRBV12-4	TRBD2	TRBJ2-6	CASSPGGPGANVLTF	TGTGCCAGCAGCCCGGGGGGGCCTGGGGCCAACGTCCTGACTTTC
many	TRBV12-3/TRBV12-4	TRBD1	TRBJ1-3	CASSPDRDSNTIYF	TGTGCCAGCAGTCCAGACAGGGATTCAAACACCATATATTTT
many	TRBV28	TRBD2	TRBJ2-7	CASSSRAGGPHEQYF	TGTGCCAGCAGTTCCCGAGCGGGAGGGCCCCACGAGCAGTACTTC
-	TRBV28	-	TRBJ2-3	CASRGSTDTQYF	TGTGCCAGCAGGGGAAGCACAGATACGCAGTATTTT
many	TRBV29-1	-	TRBJ2-5	CSVDRGHQETQYF	TGCAGCGTTGACAGGGGACACCAAGAGACCCAGTACTTC
many	TRBV6-5	-	TRBJ1-1	CASSYDPTRNTEAFF	TGTGCCAGCAGTTACGATCCTACAAGGAACACTGAAGCTTTCTTT